These T cell receptor beta chains were read from a single sample in a study of low-dose radiotherapy and immunotherapy resistance in tumors. Each CDR3 protein is one row after TCRdb ran MiXCR on the reads. The top ten hold around 8% of the sample, which has over 50,000 distinct CDR3 sequences, around 35% seen once. The sequencing used PBMCs, collected after low-dose radiotherapy plus immunotherapy. These receptors were collected from a male donor with rectosigmoid adenocarcinoma. The CDR3 runs from the conserved cysteine through the conserved F or W. Fields, in order: D gene, V gene, clone size, J gene, CDR3 protein, CDR3 DNA. The D gene is left open where the match is weak. Rows give clone size only sometimes, using once, few, many, or a class for an expanded clone.

>TRBD2|TRBV12-3/TRBV12-4|NA|TRBJ2-1
CASRWTSGRGNEQFF
TGTGCCAGCAGATGGACTAGCGGGAGGGGCAATGAGCAGTTCTTC
>NA|TRBV10-3|NA|TRBJ2-3
CAISESGPSGQYF
TGTGCCATCAGTGAGTCGGGACCCTCGGGGCAGTATTTT
>TRBD2|TRBV4-3|NA|TRBJ2-1
CASSLRTSEHNEQFF
TGCGCCAGCAGCCTACGGACTAGCGAACACAATGAGCAGTTCTTC
>NA|TRBV28|NA|TRBJ2-1
CASRTLRLGYNEQFF
TGTGCCAGCAGAACCTTAAGACTAGGCTACAATGAGCAGTTCTTC
>NA|TRBV6-2/TRBV6-3|many|TRBJ2-6
CASSDTRLRSSGANVLTF
TGTGCCAGCAGCGACACCCGGCTGAGGTCATCTGGGGCCAACGTCCTGACTTTC
>TRBD1|TRBV7-2|few|TRBJ1-2
CASSLASQGALYGYTF
TGTGCCAGCAGCTTAGCCTCCCAGGGGGCCCTCTATGGCTACACCTTC
>NA|TRBV7-9|NA|TRBJ2-5
CASSFKGTQETQYF
TGTGCCAGCAGCTTTAAAGGGACACAAGAGACCCAGTACTTC
>NA|TRBV12-3/TRBV12-4|many|TRBJ2-5
CASSLPGEFEETQYF
TGTGCCAGCAGTTTACCCGGCGAGTTTGAGGAGACCCAGTACTTC
>TRBD2|TRBV14|many|TRBJ2-1
CASSRGSKGYNEQFF
TGTGCCAGCTCGCGGGGGTCTAAGGGTTACAATGAGCAGTTCTTC
>NA|TRBV28|many|TRBJ2-5
CASSLSGTPGGETQYF
TGTGCCAGCAGTTTATCAGGGACCCCCGGAGGGGAGACCCAGTACTTC
>TRBD1|TRBV5-1|many|TRBJ2-7
CASSPRTGAIHEQYF
TGCGCCAGCAGCCCAAGGACAGGGGCTATCCACGAGCAGTACTTC
>NA|TRBV7-2|many|TRBJ2-3
CASSQGRTVDTQYF
TGTGCCAGCAGCCAAGGGCGTACCGTGGATACGCAGTATTTT
>TRBD2|TRBV9|NA|TRBJ2-7
CASSVGGGPPYEQYF
TGTGCCAGCAGCGTAGGGGGAGGGCCCCCCTACGAGCAGTACTTC
>NA|TRBV6-2/TRBV6-3|few|TRBJ1-5
CASSYSRVQPQHF
TGTGCCAGCAGTTACTCGCGTGTTCAGCCCCAGCATTTT
>TRBD2|TRBV10-3|many|TRBJ2-1
CATRRLAGTTNEQFF
TGTGCCACCCGAAGACTAGCGGGCACCACCAATGAGCAGTTCTTC